Following are 31 T cell receptor beta chains from one sample sequenced in a study of blood T cells in healthy people across ages. A second PCR of 7 to 11 cycles used a sample-barcoded 5' primer and a J-beta primer mix. Using its own MiXCR run on the 5' RACE reads, TCRdb lists one record per CDR3 protein. Altogether around 650,000 distinct CDR3 sequences are present, less than 40% being singletons, with the ten largest covering approximately 15%. The sequenced sample was blood. The receptors shown here come from a woman older than 75 in good health.

The chain recombines TRBV19 with TRBJ1-5; no definite D call. This CDR3 is built from 13 residues. V was pared by 3 bases and J by 5 bases, with 8 bases between. Per the germline V gene, CDR1 is LNHDA and CDR2 is SQIVND (reference sequence). As DNA, the CDR3 is TGTGCCAGTAGTATCGAAGGCTATCAGCCCCAGCATTTT. Protein sequence: CASSIEGYQPQHF.

On this clonotype: A much more abundant neighbour one base away suggests this may be a read error. This chain uses TRBV6-2 or TRBV6-3 with TRBJ2-5; 9 bases align to TRBD1. The DNA matches TRBJ2-7 better at its end, which makes the J call doubtful. The V gene's germline CDR1 is MNHEY and CDR2 SVGEGT. The CDR3 is made up of 14 amino acids. In DNA, the CDR3 is TGTGCCAGCCGTGGACAGGGGCCTGCCTACGAGCAGTACTTC. Protein sequence: CASRGQGPAYEQYF.

This clonotype showed up many times. The chain is built from TRBV18 and TRBJ2-7; 10 nucleotides align to TRBD1. The CDR3 length is 15 residues. The germline V gene has CDR1 KGHSH and CDR2 LQKENI. Unmatched junction bases numbered 5, after V lost 2 bases and J lost 4 bases. This CDR3 is CASSPMGTGDYEQYF. The CDR3 region has the DNA TGTGCCAGCTCACCAATGGGGACAGGGGATTACGAGCAGTACTTC. The full variable domain, completed using reference TRBV18 and TRBJ2-7, is NAGVMQNPRHLVRRRGQEARLRCSPMKGHSHVYWYRQLPEEGLKFMVYLQKENIIDESGMPKERFSAEFPKEGPSILRIQQVVRGDSAAYFCASSPMGTGDYEQYFGPGTRLTVT.

At least ten counts were recorded for this clonotype. The gene calls are TRBV12-3 or TRBV12-4 and TRBJ1-6, with 8 bases fitting TRBD1. The junction had 8 bases not matched to a gene; V was cut back by 9 bases and J by 7 bases. This CDR3 is built from 14 residues. CDR3 DNA sequence: TGTGCCAGTTTAAGGACAGGGTTGAATTCACCCCTCCACTTT. It is translated as CASLRTGLNSPLHF.

This clonotype was counted many times. V is TRBV30 and J is TRBJ2-5; a possible D gene is TRBD2 (5 bases). V was cut by 3 bases and J by 0 bases, with 8 bases left in between. There are 13 residues in the CDR3. Germline V gives CDR1 GTSNPN, CDR2 SVGIG (reference sequence). In DNA, the CDR3 is TGTGCCTGGAGCCGGGGTAACCAAGAGACCCAGTACTTC. Translated: CAWSRGNQETQYF. Complete variable domain (other parts from reference TRBV30 and TRBJ2-5): SQTIHQWPATLVQPVGSPLSLECTVEGTSNPNLYWYRQAAGRGLQLLFYSVGIGQISSEVPQNLSASRPQDRQFILSSKKLLLSDSGFYLCAWSRGNQETQYFGPGTRLLVL.

The rearrangement uses TRBV10-3 and TRBJ1-3, with a weak D call TRBD1 (5 bases). Between the trimmed V and J ends, which lost 10 bases and 4 bases, there was a span of 14 bases. The CDR3 loop spans 13 amino acids. Germline CDR1 is ENHRY and CDR2 is SYGVKD. CDR3 DNA sequence: TGTGCCACCACCGGGACCTTAGGAAACACCATATATTTT. Protein sequence: CATTGTLGNTIYF.

Of note for this clonotype: The CDR3 ends on some other residue instead of the conserved phenylalanine or tryptophan, so this is likely a read error. No DNA is shown, since the ends of the CDR3 on it are uncertain; the CDR3 is the one TCRdb lists. The V gene is TRBV7-9, the J gene TRBJ2-1; the DNA was not compared with TRBD2, the D call given in the table. The CDR3 totals 15 residues, both ends included. The germline gives CDR1 SEHNR, CDR2 FQNEAQ (reference sequence). The CDR3 reads CASSLAAGGLDEQFT.

This chain joins TRBV30 and TRBJ2-1, with D possibly TRBD1 on 6 matching bases. This CDR3 is built from 12 residues. CDR1 and CDR2 from the germline V gene are GTSNPN and SVGIG (reference sequence). V was shortened by 2 bases and J by 15 bases, with 17 bases between the two germline ends. CDR3 amino acids: CAWSTTGKGRFF. The CDR3 DNA reads as TGTGCCTGGAGTACAACAGGGAAAGGAAGGTTCTTC.

The chain employs TRBV7-7 and TRBJ2-1, with TRBD1 matching over 8 bases. Germline-derived CDR1 and CDR2 are SSHAT and FNYEAQ (reference sequence). The V gene end was trimmed by 5 bases and the J gene end by 4 bases; junction bases not matched to a gene: 4. The CDR3 is made up of 14 amino acids. In DNA form, the CDR3 reads TGTGCCAGCAGCCCTCGACAGGGGTACAATGAGCAGTTCTTC. Translation: CASSPRQGYNEQFF.

J is TRBJ2-3 and V is TRBV19; TRBD2 might be the D (6 bases). V was clipped by 5 bases and J by 1 base, with 13 bases between them. CDR3 length equals 15 residues. CDR1 and CDR2 (germline): LNHDA, SQIVND (reference sequence). As DNA, the CDR3 is TGTGCCAGTAGTTCCCCGCGGGGTGGCACAGATACGCAGTATTTT. This codes for CASSSPRGGTDTQYF.

This clonotype was observed a handful of times. The chain joins TRBV30 to TRBJ2-7; D is undetermined. With 0 bases removed from V and 6 bases from J, the gap between germline ends came to 12 bases. The CDR3 spans 13 residues. Germline CDR1 and CDR2: GTSNPN and SVGIG (reference sequence). The CDR3 reads CAWSVLTGGEQYF. CDR3 nucleotides: TGTGCCTGGAGTGTACTAACGGGTGGCGAGCAGTACTTC.

This clonotype showed up many times. The chain combines TRBV12-5 with TRBJ2-1; the D is unclear. The germline CDR1 and CDR2 sequences are LGHNT and FRNRAP. The V end lost 6 bases, the J end lost 0 bases, and 9 bases lay between the germline ends. There are 14 residues in the CDR3. In nucleotides, the CDR3 is TGTGCTAGTGGCGAAGGGTCCTCCTACAATGAGCAGTTCTTC. It translates to CASGEGSSYNEQFF.

V and J are TRBV7-9 and TRBJ1-2; 8 nucleotides align to TRBD1. Trimming took 4 bases from V and 8 from J; bases not matched to a gene: 12. CDR3 length equals 15 residues. Germline CDR1 is SEHNR and CDR2 is FQNEAQ (reference sequence). CDR3: CASSSMDRAVSGYTF. In DNA form, the CDR3 reads TGTGCCAGCAGCTCCATGGACAGGGCGGTCTCGGGCTACACCTTC.

At least ten counts were recorded for this clonotype. This chain links TRBV6-1 with TRBJ2-5, with unresolved D. The germline V gene encodes CDR1 MNHNS and CDR2 SASEGT. The CDR3 totals 11 residues. V lost 3 bases, J lost 5 bases, and 4 bases lay in between. The CDR3 loop is CASSDVETQYF. The CDR3 DNA follows: TGTGCCAGCAGTGATGTGGAGACCCAGTACTTC.

The chain is built from TRBV19 and TRBJ1-5; D not resolved. Looked up from germline, CDR1 is LNHDA and CDR2 is SQIVND (reference sequence). The CDR3 totals 14 residues. Trimming shortened V by 0 bases and J by 7 bases, and 10 bases separated the two germline ends. Here the CDR3 reads CASSIDLPGQPQHF. Written as DNA, the CDR3 is TGTGCCAGTAGTATAGATCTACCGGGGCAGCCCCAGCATTTT.

The V gene is TRBV7-9, the J gene TRBJ2-2; the match to TRBD2 covers 8 bases. Trimming cost V 1 base and J 9 bases; bases outside gene matches: 16. CDR3 length: 18 residues. The germline V gene has CDR1 SEHNR and CDR2 FQNEAQ (reference sequence). In DNA, the CDR3 is TGTGCCAGCAGCTTAGAGGGCGCGGGACTAGGACCCCGCCGGGAGCTGTTTTTT. Encoded protein: CASSLEGAGLGPRRELFF.

The table lists this clonotype with many counts. The chain combines TRBV5-1 with TRBJ2-3; a possible D gene is TRBD1 (5 bases). V was shortened by 4 bases and J by 0 bases, with 12 bases between the two germline ends. The CDR3 totals 15 residues. The germline V gene has CDR1 SGHRS and CDR2 YFSETQ. The CDR3 region has the DNA TGCGCCAGCAGCCCCCCGACAGATAGCACAGATACGCAGTATTTT. Translated, it gives CASSPPTDSTDTQYF.

V gene TRBV7-9 combines with J gene TRBJ1-1, with unresolved D. CDR1 is SEHNR, CDR2 FQNEAQ, per germline (reference sequence). This CDR3 region has 14 residues. V dropped 1 base and J dropped 7 bases, with 13 bases sitting between them. DNA for the CDR3: TGTGCCAGCAGCTTAGGGGCCAGCACATTTGAAGCTTTCTTT. It yields the protein CASSLGASTFEAFF. Variable domain in full (rest from reference TRBV7-9 and TRBJ1-1): DTGVSQNPRHKITKRGQNVTFRCDPISEHNRLYWYRQTLGQGPEFLTYFQNEAQLEKSRLLSDRFSAERPKGSFSTLEIQRTEQGDSAMYLCASSLGASTFEAFFGQGTRLTVV.

As regards this clonotype: A much larger clone differs by one base, so this may be a read error. This sequence joins TRBV6-2 or TRBV6-3 and TRBJ2-5; a possible D gene is TRBD1 (6 bases). The end of the DNA fits TRBJ2-1 better, so the J call may be wrong. The germline V gene has CDR1 MNHEY and CDR2 SVGEGT. The CDR3 has 13 amino acids. The CDR3, as DNA: TGTACCAGCAGCTACAACAGGGATAATGAGCAGTTCTTC. It is translated as CTSSYNRDNEQFF.

This clonotype was recorded a few times. One junction end disagrees with the germline gene, perhaps due to a read error. The chain couples TRBV27 to TRBJ1-6; D might be TRBD1 (6 bases). The CDR3 totals 13 residues. Germline V lookup: CDR1 MNHEY, CDR2 SMNVEV (reference sequence). Written as DNA, the CDR3 is TGTGCTTCGGGGGGCTTACTTAATTCACCCCCCCACTTT. Translating it yields CASGGLLNSPPHF.

The chain recombines TRBV10-1 with TRBJ2-3; D is tentatively TRBD1 or TRBD2 (6 bases each). V gave up 4 bases and J gave up 6 bases, with 14 bases separating them. The germline V gene encodes CDR1 WNHNN and CDR2 SYGVQD (reference sequence). The CDR3 has 14 amino acids. As DNA, the CDR3 is TGCGCCAGCAGTGTAGGGGGGAACGTTGATACGCAGTATTTT. This gives the protein CASSVGGNVDTQYF.

This clonotype was counted ten times or more. This rearrangement joins TRBV20-1 to TRBJ2-1; either TRBD1 or TRBD2 may supply D (5 bases each). Germline V gives CDR1 DFQATT, CDR2 SNEGSKA (reference sequence). This CDR3 comprises 14 residues. Trimming pared 5 bases from V and 0 bases from J, leaving 11 bases between. The CDR3 loop reads CSARDHSSYNEQFF. The CDR3 region has the DNA TGCAGTGCTCGGGACCACAGCTCCTACAATGAGCAGTTCTTC.

This clonotype was found many times. The CDR3 nucleotides are TGTGCCAGCAGCCATCCCGGGGCGGGGCAGCAAAACAATGAGCAGTTCTTC. Its protein product is CASSHPGAGQQNNEQFF. V gene TRBV3-1 combines with J gene TRBJ2-1, with D perhaps matching TRBD2 (6 bases). The CDR3 contains 17 residues. Deletions cut 3 bases from V and 5 bases from J, with 20 bases between. CDR1 is LGHDT and CDR2 is YNNKEL in the germline V gene (reference sequence).

About this clonotype itself: This could be a read error, since a much larger clone is one nucleotide away. J is TRBJ2-3 and V is TRBV30; weak D call: TRBD2 (6 bases). Germline CDR1 GTSNPN, CDR2 SVGIG (reference sequence). Between the trimmed V and J ends, which lost 8 bases and 1 base, there was a span of 19 bases. The CDR3 loop spans 15 amino acids. CDR3 loop: CARTGGGDRTDTQYF. The DNA of the CDR3 is TGTGCCCGGACCGGAGGCGGGGACCGCACAGATACGCAGTATTTT.

J is TRBJ1-6 and V is TRBV29-1; D is possibly TRBD1 (6 bases). Germline V gene data show CDR1 as SQVTM and CDR2 as ANQGSEA. The length of the CDR3 is 15 residues. Trimming pared 5 bases from V and 0 bases from J, leaving 11 bases between. CDR3 nucleotide sequence: TGCAGCGTTAGTAGAGGGGGCTCCTATAATTCACCCCTCCACTTT. The encoded protein is CSVSRGGSYNSPLHF.

This chain links TRBV6-6 with TRBJ1-6; 10 nucleotides line up with TRBD1. From germline, CDR1 is MNHNY and CDR2 SVGAGI (reference sequence). The CDR3 is made up of 15 amino acids. Trimming at V came to 6 bases and at J to 9 bases, leaving 8 bases not matched to a gene. CDR3: CASRSAGQGGSPLHF. The DNA of the CDR3 is TGTGCCAGCAGGAGCGCTGGACAGGGGGGTTCACCCCTCCACTTT.

This clonotype was detected ten times or more. The chain recombines TRBV5-1 with TRBJ1-4, with 7 bases fitting TRBD1. The CDR3 has 15 residues. J gave up 8 bases and V 2 bases, and 9 bases lay outside the gene matches. The V gene's germline CDR1 is SGHRS and CDR2 YFSETQ. This chain's CDR3 is CASSFGTAYGEKLFF. The CDR3 nucleotides read TGCGCCAGCAGCTTCGGGACAGCCTATGGGGAAAAACTGTTTTTT.

The table lists this clonotype with a few counts. The chain carries TRBV6-1 and TRBJ2-7; 11 bases map to TRBD2. Germline CDR1 MNHNS, CDR2 SASEGT. This CDR3 has 15 residues. J was trimmed by 7 bases and V by 5 bases; bases with no gene match: 10. CDR3 amino acids: CASSQVGTSGNEQYF. Here the CDR3 DNA reads TGTGCCAGCAGTCAAGTAGGGACTAGCGGTAATGAGCAGTACTTC.

Ten or more counts support this clonotype. V is TRBV7-2 and J is TRBJ2-3, with 8 bases fitting TRBD2. The junction had 4 bases not matched to a gene; V was cut back by 4 bases and J by 4 bases. The CDR3 extends over 14 amino acids. The V gene's germline CDR1 is SGHTA and CDR2 FQGNSA. The CDR3 coding sequence is TGTGCCAGCAGCTCCGGGGGGGCCCCAGATACGCAGTATTTT. Translated, it gives CASSSGGAPDTQYF.

Worth noting for this clonotype: With a much larger clone just one base away, this may be a read error. This chain connects TRBV7-3 to TRBJ2-3; TRBD1 agrees at 11 bases. The germline CDR1 and CDR2 sequences are SGHTA and FQGTGA. This CDR3 has 15 amino acids. The CDR3 nucleotides read TGTACCAGCAGCCGACGGACAGGGGGCGCAGATACGCAGTATTTT. As protein: CTSSRRTGGADTQYF.

This clonotype came up a few times. The CDR3 DNA sequence: TGTGCCAGCTTCCGGGACTTTTTCACTTACAATGAGCAGTTCTTC. This gives the protein CASFRDFFTYNEQFF. This chain connects TRBV2 to TRBJ2-1; the D gene is possibly TRBD2 (6 bases). In germline, CDR1 is SNHLY, CDR2 FYNNEI. V shed 8 bases and J shed 4 bases, with 18 bases lying between them. This CDR3 has 15 residues. The complete variable domain, with remaining parts taken from reference TRBV2 and TRBJ2-1, reads EPEVTQTPSHQVTQMGQEVILRCVPISNHLYFYWYRQILGQKVEFLVSFYNNEISEKSEIFDDQFSVERPDGSNFTLKIRSTKLEDSAMYFCASFRDFFTYNEQFFGPGTRLTVL.